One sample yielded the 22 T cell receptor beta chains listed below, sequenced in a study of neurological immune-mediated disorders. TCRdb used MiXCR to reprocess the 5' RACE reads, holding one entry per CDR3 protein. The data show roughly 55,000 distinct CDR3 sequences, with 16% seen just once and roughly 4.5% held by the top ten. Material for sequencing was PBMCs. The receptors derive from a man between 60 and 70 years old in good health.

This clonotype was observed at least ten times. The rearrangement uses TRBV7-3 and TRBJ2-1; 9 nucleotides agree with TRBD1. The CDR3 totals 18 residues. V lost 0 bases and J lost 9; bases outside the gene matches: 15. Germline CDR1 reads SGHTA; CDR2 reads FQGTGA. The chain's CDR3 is CASSLTGPGQGILSEQFF. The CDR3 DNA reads TGTGCCAGCAGCTTAACAGGCCCCGGACAGGGGATCCTCAGTGAGCAGTTCTTC.

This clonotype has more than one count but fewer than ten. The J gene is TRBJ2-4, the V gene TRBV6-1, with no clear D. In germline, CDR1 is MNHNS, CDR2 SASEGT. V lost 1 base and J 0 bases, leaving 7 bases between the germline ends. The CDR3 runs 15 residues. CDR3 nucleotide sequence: TGTGCCAGCAGTGAAGTCAGGTCAGCCAAAAACATTCAGTACTTC. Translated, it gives CASSEVRSAKNIQYF.

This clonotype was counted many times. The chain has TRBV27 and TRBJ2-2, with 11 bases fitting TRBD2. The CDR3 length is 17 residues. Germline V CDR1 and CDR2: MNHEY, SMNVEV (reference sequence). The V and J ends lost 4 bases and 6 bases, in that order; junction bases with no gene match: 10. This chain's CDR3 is CASSSVLAGEVAGELFF. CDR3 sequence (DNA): TGTGCCAGCAGTTCCGTACTAGCGGGAGAGGTAGCCGGGGAGCTGTTTTTT.

This CDR3 is CASSSLAGRTDTQYF. DNA of the CDR3: TGCGCCAGCAGTTCCCTCGCCGGCCGCACAGATACGCAGTATTTT. This rearrangement joins TRBV5-1 to TRBJ2-3; no reliable D call. The length of the CDR3 is 15 residues. Germline V gene sequence: CDR1 SGHRS, CDR2 YFSETQ. Trimming removed 5 bases from V and 1 base from J, with 14 bases in between.

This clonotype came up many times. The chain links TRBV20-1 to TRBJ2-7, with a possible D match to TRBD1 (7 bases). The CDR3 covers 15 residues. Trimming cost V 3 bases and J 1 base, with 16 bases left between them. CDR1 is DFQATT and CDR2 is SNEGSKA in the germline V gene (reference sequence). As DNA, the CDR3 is TGCAGTGCTAGCCGAACGACAGGGAGGTCCTACGAGCAGTACTTC. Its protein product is CSASRTTGRSYEQYF.

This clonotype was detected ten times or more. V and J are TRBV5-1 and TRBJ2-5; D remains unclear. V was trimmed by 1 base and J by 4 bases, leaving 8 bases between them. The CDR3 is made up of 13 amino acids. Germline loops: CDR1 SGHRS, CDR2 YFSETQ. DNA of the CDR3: TGCGCCAGCAGCTTGTCGATTCTAGAGACCCAGTACTTC. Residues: CASSLSILETQYF.

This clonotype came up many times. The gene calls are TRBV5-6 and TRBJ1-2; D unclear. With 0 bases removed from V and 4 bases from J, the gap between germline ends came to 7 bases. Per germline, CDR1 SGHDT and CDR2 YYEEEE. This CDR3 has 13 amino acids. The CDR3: CASSLGGFYGYTF. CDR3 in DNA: TGTGCCAGCAGCTTGGGAGGATTCTATGGCTACACCTTC.

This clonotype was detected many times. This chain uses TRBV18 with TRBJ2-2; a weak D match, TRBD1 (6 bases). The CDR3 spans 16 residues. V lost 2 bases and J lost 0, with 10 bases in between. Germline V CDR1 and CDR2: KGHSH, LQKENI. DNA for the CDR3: TGTGCCAGCTCACCAGACAGGAGATCGAACACCGGGGAGCTGTTTTTT. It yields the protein CASSPDRRSNTGELFF.

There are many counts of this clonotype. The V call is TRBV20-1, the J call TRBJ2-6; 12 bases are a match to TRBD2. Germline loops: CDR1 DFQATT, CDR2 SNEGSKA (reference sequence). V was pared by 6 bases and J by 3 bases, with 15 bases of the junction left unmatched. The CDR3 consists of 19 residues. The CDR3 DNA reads TGCAGTGCCACACGGACTCCTAGCGGGAGGGTGAATGGGGCCAACGTCCTGACTTTC. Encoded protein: CSATRTPSGRVNGANVLTF.

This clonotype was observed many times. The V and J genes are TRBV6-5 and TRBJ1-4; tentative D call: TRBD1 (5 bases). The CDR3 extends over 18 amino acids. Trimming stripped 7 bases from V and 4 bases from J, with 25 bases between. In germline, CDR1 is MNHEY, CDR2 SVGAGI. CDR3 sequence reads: CASKLQEGTSGHNEKLFF. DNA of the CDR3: TGTGCCAGCAAGCTACAGGAAGGGACCTCAGGCCATAATGAAAAACTGTTTTTT.

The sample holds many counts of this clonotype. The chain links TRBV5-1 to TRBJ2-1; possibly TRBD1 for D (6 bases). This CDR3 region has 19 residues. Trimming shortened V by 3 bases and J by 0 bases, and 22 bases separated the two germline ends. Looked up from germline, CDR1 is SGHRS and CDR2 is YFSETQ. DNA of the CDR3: TGCGCCAGCAGCTCGATACGGGACAACCAGATTCGCTCCTACAATGAGCAGTTCTTC. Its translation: CASSSIRDNQIRSYNEQFF.

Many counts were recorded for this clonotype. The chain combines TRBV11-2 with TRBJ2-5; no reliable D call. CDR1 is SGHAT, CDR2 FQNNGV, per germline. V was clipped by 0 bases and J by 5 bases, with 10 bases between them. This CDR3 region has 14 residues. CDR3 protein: CASSLEANAETQYF. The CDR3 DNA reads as TGTGCCAGCAGCTTAGAGGCAAATGCGGAGACCCAGTACTTC.

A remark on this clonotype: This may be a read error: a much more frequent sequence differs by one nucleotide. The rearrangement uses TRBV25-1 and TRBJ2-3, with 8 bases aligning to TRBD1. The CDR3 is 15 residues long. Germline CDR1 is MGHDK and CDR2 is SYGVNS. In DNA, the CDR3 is TGTGCCGGCAGTGGGGTCAGGGGGCTTACAGATACGCAGTATTTT. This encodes CAGSGVRGLTDTQYF.

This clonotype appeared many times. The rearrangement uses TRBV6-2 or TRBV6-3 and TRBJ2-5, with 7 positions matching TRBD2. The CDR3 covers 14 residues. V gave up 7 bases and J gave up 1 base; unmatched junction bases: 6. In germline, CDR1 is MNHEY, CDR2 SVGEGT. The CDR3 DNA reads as TGTGCCAGCACCTTGACTAGCACCCAAGAGACCCAGTACTTC. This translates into CASTLTSTQETQYF.

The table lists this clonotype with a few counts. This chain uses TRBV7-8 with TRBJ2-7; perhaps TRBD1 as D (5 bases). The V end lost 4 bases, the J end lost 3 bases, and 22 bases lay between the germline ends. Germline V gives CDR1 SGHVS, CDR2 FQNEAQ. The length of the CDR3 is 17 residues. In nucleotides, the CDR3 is TGTGCCAGCAGCTCAAGGGGCGGCGGAAGTATAATCTACGAGCAGTACTTC. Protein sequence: CASSSRGGGSIIYEQYF.

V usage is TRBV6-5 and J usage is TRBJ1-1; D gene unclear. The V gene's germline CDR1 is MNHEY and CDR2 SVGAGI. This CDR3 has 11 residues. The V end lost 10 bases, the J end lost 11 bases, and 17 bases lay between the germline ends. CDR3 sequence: CATADRNWAFF. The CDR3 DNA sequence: TGTGCCACCGCGGACCGAAATTGGGCTTTCTTT.

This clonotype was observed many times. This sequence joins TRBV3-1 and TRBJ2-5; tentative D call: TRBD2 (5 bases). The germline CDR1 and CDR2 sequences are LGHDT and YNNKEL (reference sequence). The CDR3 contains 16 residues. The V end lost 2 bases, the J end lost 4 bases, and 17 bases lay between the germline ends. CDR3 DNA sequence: TGTGCCAGCAGCCAAAAAGGACTGGCTATTGCAGAGACCCAGTACTTC. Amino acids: CASSQKGLAIAETQYF.

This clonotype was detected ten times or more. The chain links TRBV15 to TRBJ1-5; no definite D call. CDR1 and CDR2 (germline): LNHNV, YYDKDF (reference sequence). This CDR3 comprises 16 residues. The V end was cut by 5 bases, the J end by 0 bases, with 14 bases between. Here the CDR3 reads CATSARLRGSNQPQHF. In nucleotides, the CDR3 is TGTGCCACCAGCGCCCGGTTGCGCGGTAGCAATCAGCCCCAGCATTTT.

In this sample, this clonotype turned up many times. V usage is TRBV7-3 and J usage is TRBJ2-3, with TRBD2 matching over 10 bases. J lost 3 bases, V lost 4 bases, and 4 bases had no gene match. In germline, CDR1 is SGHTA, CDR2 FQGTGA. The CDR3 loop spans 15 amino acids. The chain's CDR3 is CASSSTSGNTDTQYF. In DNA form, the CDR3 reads TGTGCCAGCAGCTCCACTAGCGGGAATACAGATACGCAGTATTTT.

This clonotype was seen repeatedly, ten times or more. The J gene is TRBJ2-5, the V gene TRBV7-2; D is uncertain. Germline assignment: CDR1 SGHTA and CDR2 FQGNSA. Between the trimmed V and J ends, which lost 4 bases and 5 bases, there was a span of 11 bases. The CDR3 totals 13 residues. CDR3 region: CASSSTVGETQYF. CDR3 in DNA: TGTGCCAGCAGCTCGACCGTGGGGGAGACCCAGTACTTC.

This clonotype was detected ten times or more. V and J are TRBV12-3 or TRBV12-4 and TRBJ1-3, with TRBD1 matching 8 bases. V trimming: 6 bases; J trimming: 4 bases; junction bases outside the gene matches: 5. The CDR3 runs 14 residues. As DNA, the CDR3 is TGTGCCAGCAGGACAGGGGTCTCGGGAAACACCATATATTTT. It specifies CASRTGVSGNTIYF.

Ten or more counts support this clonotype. CDR3 nucleotides: TGTGCCAGCAGAGCACCGGGACAGGGAGGTCGCGCTTTCTTT. Its protein is CASRAPGQGGRAFF. The chain recombines TRBV28 with TRBJ1-1; 9 bases match TRBD1. Germline V gives CDR1 MDHEN, CDR2 SYDVKM. This CDR3 comprises 14 residues. V shed 6 bases, J shed 11 bases, and the junction held 13 bases outside the gene matches.